The 24 T cell receptor beta chains presented below share a single source sample, sequenced in a study of blood T cell repertoires in COVID-19. Produced via immunoSEQ multiplex PCR; TCRdb's table is partial and in-frame only. The sample holds around 190,000 clones, around 85% seen once. The sequenced sample was peripheral blood. The receptors originated from a woman aged 55-69 years with acute or convalescent COVID-19.

The chain carries TRBV4-2 and TRBJ1-5, with D maybe TRBD1 (5 bases). Germline V gives CDR1 LGHNA, CDR2 YNFKEQ. V lost 1 base to trimming and J lost 5 bases, with 15 bases between them. The CDR3 spans 16 residues. CDR3 nucleotide sequence: TGTGCCAGCAGCCAAGTGTCGGGCCAGGGCGATCAGCCCCAGCATTTT. Its translation: CASSQVSGQGDQPQHF.

The J gene is TRBJ2-5, the V gene TRBV28, with D unresolved. This CDR3 contains 14 residues. Germline CDR1 and CDR2: MDHEN and SYDVKM. V dropped 5 bases and J dropped 4 bases, with 14 bases sitting between them. In DNA, the CDR3 is TGTGCCAGCAGTGGGCAGGTGGGTTCAGAGACCCAGTACTTC. It encodes CASSGQVGSETQYF. Full variable domain (rest looked up from reference TRBV28 and TRBJ2-5): DVKVTQSSRYLVKRTGEKVFLECVQDMDHENMFWYRQDPGLGLRLIYFSYDVKMKEKGDIPEGYSVSREKKERFSLILESASTNQTSMYLCASSGQVGSETQYFGPGTRLLVL.

This chain links TRBV5-1 with TRBJ1-5; D is unclear. The V end lost 4 bases, the J end lost 5 bases, and 10 bases lay between the germline ends. The CDR3 runs 13 residues. Germline assignment: CDR1 SGHRS and CDR2 YFSETQ. The CDR3, as DNA: TGCGCCAGCAGCCCTGGGGAGGATCAGCCCCAGCATTTT. As protein: CASSPGEDQPQHF.

The table lists this clone with a count of one. The V and J genes are TRBV11-2 and TRBJ2-3; 11 positions match TRBD2. There are 16 residues in the CDR3. The V gene's germline CDR1 is SGHAT and CDR2 FQNNGV. V shed 1 base, J shed 5 bases, and the junction held 5 bases outside the gene matches. Here the CDR3 reads CASSLVLAGGEDTQYF. Here the CDR3 DNA reads TGTGCCAGCAGCTTAGTTTTAGCGGGAGGGGAAGATACGCAGTATTTT.

This clone was observed a handful of times. The chain has TRBV5-1 and TRBJ1-1; D gene ambiguous. The CDR3 length is 11 residues. CDR1 is SGHRS and CDR2 is YFSETQ in the germline V gene. The V gene lost 4 bases and the J gene lost 11 bases, with 12 bases spanning the gap. CDR3 bases: TGCGCCAGCAGCGAGGGCGCTGCGGCTTTCTTT. Amino acid sequence: CASSEGAAAFF.

The genes are TRBV25-1 and TRBJ2-1, with TRBD1 identical over 9 bases. Germline lookup yields CDR1 MGHDK and CDR2 SYGVNS. CDR3 length equals 15 residues. Unmatched junction bases numbered 12, after V lost 7 bases and J lost 8 bases. CDR3 loop: CASTRPGTGTDEQFF. The CDR3 DNA is TGTGCCAGCACCCGTCCCGGGACAGGGACTGATGAGCAGTTCTTC.

This chain uses TRBV9 with TRBJ2-2; a possible D gene is TRBD1 (5 bases). The V gene's germline CDR1 is SGDLS and CDR2 YYNGEE. The V end was cut by 0 bases, the J end by 7 bases, with 7 bases between. CDR3 length: 13 residues. CDR3 loop: CASSVVTGGELFF. In DNA form, the CDR3 reads TGTGCCAGCAGCGTAGTTACAGGCGGGGAGCTGTTTTTT.

This clone occurred a few times. At the DNA level, this CDR3 is encoded by other sequences in the same sample as well. For the CDR3, the DNA is TGTGCCACCAGTGACACAGGTGGGACAGATACGCAGTATTTT. This sequence encodes CATSDTGGTDTQYF. The chain is built from TRBV24-1 and TRBJ2-3; maybe TRBD1 (5 bases). Germline V gene data show CDR1 as KGHDR and CDR2 as SFDVKD. The CDR3 covers 14 residues. Trimming cost V 4 bases and J 3 bases, with 10 bases left between them.

A note on this clone: Other DNA sequences in this sample translate to the same CDR3. The genes are TRBV5-1 and TRBJ2-7, with TRBD2 as a possible D gene (5 bases). This CDR3 is 12 amino acids long. The V gene lost 5 bases and the J gene lost 3 bases, with 9 bases spanning the gap. Germline CDR1 and CDR2: SGHRS and YFSETQ. CDR3 DNA: TGCGCCAGCAGTCTCGGGGACTACGAGCAGTACTTC. It yields the protein CASSLGDYEQYF.

This clone appeared a few times. The rearrangement links TRBV28 to TRBJ1-4; 7 nucleotides align to TRBD1. The CDR3 has 15 residues. Per germline, CDR1 MDHEN and CDR2 SYDVKM. J gave up 6 bases and V 6 bases, and 10 bases lay outside the gene matches. This CDR3 reads CASRAYRTGDEKLFF. The CDR3 DNA is TGTGCCAGCAGAGCCTACCGGACAGGAGATGAAAAACTGTTTTTT. Full variable domain (outside the CDR3, taken from reference TRBV28 and TRBJ1-4): DVKVTQSSRYLVKRTGEKVFLECVQDMDHENMFWYRQDPGLGLRLIYFSYDVKMKEKGDIPEGYSVSREKKERFSLILESASTNQTSMYLCASRAYRTGDEKLFFGSGTQLSVL.

The chain carries TRBV2 and TRBJ1-2; D perhaps matches TRBD1 (5 bases). The germline gives CDR1 SNHLY, CDR2 FYNNEI. This CDR3 region has 15 residues. Trimming shortened V by 7 bases and J by 2 bases, and 17 bases separated the two germline ends. CDR3 in amino acids: CASTRGREGNYGYTF. DNA of the CDR3: TGTGCCAGCACCCGGGGGAGGGAAGGGAACTATGGCTACACCTTC.

The chain combines TRBV28 with TRBJ1-2; D might be TRBD1 (6 bases). V dropped 3 bases and J dropped 8 bases, with 13 bases sitting between them. CDR1 and CDR2 (germline): MDHEN, SYDVKM. This CDR3 has 13 amino acids. The CDR3 region is CASSLQGSVGYTF. The CDR3, as DNA: TGTGCCAGCAGTTTGCAGGGGAGCGTAGGCTACACCTTC.

The genes are TRBV28 and TRBJ1-1, with a tentative D call TRBD1 (6 bases). Trimming shortened V by 5 bases and J by 0 bases, and 10 bases separated the two germline ends. Germline V gene sequence: CDR1 MDHEN, CDR2 SYDVKM. The length of the CDR3 is 14 residues. CDR3: CASSLRGVNTEAFF. The CDR3, as DNA: TGTGCCAGCAGTCTCAGGGGCGTGAACACTGAAGCTTTCTTT.

This sequence joins TRBV5-1 and TRBJ1-3; D is possibly TRBD1 (6 bases). The CDR3 is made up of 16 amino acids. V lost 4 bases, J lost 3 bases, and 17 bases lay in between. Germline-derived CDR1 and CDR2 are SGHRS and YFSETQ. The CDR3 DNA follows: TGCGCCAGCAGCACAGAACCGACAGGCCTTGGAAACACCATATATTTT. Protein product: CASSTEPTGLGNTIYF.

The table lists this clone with a few counts. V is TRBV21-1 and J is TRBJ1-1; TRBD1 is the table's D call and was not checked against the DNA. TRBV21-1 is a listed pseudogene. The CDR3 has 13 residues. Written as DNA, the CDR3 is TGTGCCAGCAGCACAGGGTCGAACACTGAAGCTTTCTTT. It codes for CASSTGSNTEAFF.

V is TRBV3-1 (or the pseudogene TRBV3-2) and J is TRBJ2-1, with TRBD2 matching 7 bases. CDR1 is LGHDT and CDR2 is YNNKEL in the germline V gene (reference sequence). There are 14 residues in the CDR3. Trimming at V came to 2 bases and at J to 4 bases, leaving 2 bases not matched to a gene. Here the CDR3 DNA reads TGTGCCAGCAGCCAACTAGCGGCTTACAATGAGCAGTTCTTC. Protein product: CASSQLAAYNEQFF.

The chain links TRBV27 to TRBJ2-1; no clear D gene. There are 14 residues in the CDR3. Trimming removed 4 bases from V and 8 bases from J, with 15 bases in between. Germline values: CDR1 MNHEY, CDR2 SMNVEV (reference sequence). The CDR3 region has the DNA TGTGCCAGCAGTTCTACAGTGTGGGTCGATGAGCAGTTCTTC. Its translation: CASSSTVWVDEQFF.

This chain joins TRBV10-3 and TRBJ2-2, with no clear D. Trimming shortened V by 3 bases and J by 7 bases, and 12 bases separated the two germline ends. CDR1 is ENHRY and CDR2 is SYGVKD in the germline V gene. The CDR3 loop spans 14 amino acids. CDR3 protein: CAISDLDKIGELFF. CDR3 coding DNA: TGTGCCATCAGTGACCTCGACAAAATCGGGGAGCTGTTTTTT.

The chain links TRBV3-1 (or the pseudogene TRBV3-2) to TRBJ2-2, with TRBD1 matching 7 bases. Germline-derived CDR1 and CDR2 are LGHDT and YNNKEL (reference sequence). The V segment lost 3 bases and the J segment 2 bases; nucleotides outside the gene matches: 3. This CDR3 comprises 15 residues. CDR3 residues: CASSQGTVNTGELFF. Written as DNA, the CDR3 is TGTGCCAGCAGCCAGGGGACAGTAAACACCGGGGAGCTGTTTTTT.

The rearrangement joins TRBV5-4 to TRBJ1-2; a possible D gene is TRBD1 (5 bases). V lost 0 bases and J 8 bases, leaving 11 bases between the germline ends. This CDR3 spans 13 amino acids. Germline V gene sequence: CDR1 SGHNT, CDR2 YYREEE (reference sequence). CDR3 DNA sequence: TGTGCCAGCAGCTTGGGAGGGGACTTGGGCTACACCTTC. As protein: CASSLGGDLGYTF.

This chain connects TRBV12-3 or TRBV12-4 to TRBJ1-5, with D hard to call. V was clipped by 5 bases and J by 9 bases, with 11 bases between them. The CDR3 has 12 residues. The DNA for the CDR3 is TGTGCCAGCAGTACTACCTCGACGCCCCAGCATTTT. It translates to CASSTTSTPQHF.

The chain uses TRBV6-1 and TRBJ1-2; tentatively, D is TRBD1 (5 bases). Germline CDR1 reads MNHNS; CDR2 reads SASEGT. Trimming cost V 6 bases and J 5 bases, with 25 bases left between them. The CDR3 is 17 amino acids. The CDR3: CASSEIRKGPHNYGYTF. The CDR3 DNA follows: TGTGCCAGCAGCGAAATTAGGAAGGGGCCCCATAATTATGGCTACACCTTC.

This sequence joins TRBV6-5 and TRBJ2-7, with D tentatively TRBD1 (5 bases). The CDR3 runs to 15 residues. Trimming cost V 0 bases and J 1 base, with 10 bases left between them. The germline V gene encodes CDR1 MNHEY and CDR2 SVGAGI. The CDR3 spells CASSYSRQGSYEQYF. For the CDR3, the DNA is TGTGCCAGCAGTTACTCAAGGCAGGGATCCTACGAGCAGTACTTC.

This rearrangement joins TRBV10-3 to TRBJ2-2; TRBD1 matches at 7 bases. After removal of 3 bases from V and 2 bases from J, the junction contained 6 bases not matched to a gene. CDR3 length: 16 residues. Germline V gene sequence: CDR1 ENHRY, CDR2 SYGVKD. This CDR3 reads CAISDHRGRNTGELFF. The DNA for the CDR3 is TGTGCCATCAGTGACCACAGGGGACGAAACACCGGGGAGCTGTTTTTT.